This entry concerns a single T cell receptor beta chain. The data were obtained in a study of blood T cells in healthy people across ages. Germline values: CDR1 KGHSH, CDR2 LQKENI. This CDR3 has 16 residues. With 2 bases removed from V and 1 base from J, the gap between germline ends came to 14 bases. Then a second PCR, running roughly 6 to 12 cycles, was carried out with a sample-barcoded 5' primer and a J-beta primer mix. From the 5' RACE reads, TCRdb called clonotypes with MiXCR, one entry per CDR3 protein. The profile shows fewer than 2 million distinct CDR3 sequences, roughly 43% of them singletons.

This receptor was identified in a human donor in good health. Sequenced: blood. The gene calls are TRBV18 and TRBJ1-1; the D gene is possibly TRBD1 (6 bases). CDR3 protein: CASSPSRQEWNTEAFF. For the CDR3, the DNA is TGTGCCAGCTCACCATCCCGACAGGAGTGGAACACTGAAGCTTTCTTT.